This T cell receptor beta chain stems from a study of blood T cell repertoires in COVID-19. Study at large: Both acute and convalescent COVID-19 samples were obtained from the United States, Italy and Spain. PBMCs, B-cell-depleted T cells, or T cells were the source of the cDNA or gDNA that made up the material.

This clone was seen once. Patients from Seattle were sampled longitudinally, starting during active infection. The CDR3 contains 15 residues. V lost 4 bases, J lost 6 bases, and 9 bases stayed unmatched. From germline, CDR1 is SGHNT and CDR2 YYREEE (reference sequence). TCRdb's table, derived via immunoSEQ multiplex PCR, lists solely in-frame clones and lacks some. The repertoire holds some 520,000 clones, 75% to 90% seen once, with roughly 0.92% in the top ten. The rearrangement uses TRBV5-4 and TRBJ2-1; TRBD1 matches at 8 bases. The receptor was isolated from a man aged 18 to 30 with COVID-19, enrolled during active disease. Material: peripheral blood. The CDR3 DNA reads as TGTGCCAGCAGCCAACCCGGGACAGGCGTCAATGAGCAGTTCTTC. As protein: CASSQPGTGVNEQFF.